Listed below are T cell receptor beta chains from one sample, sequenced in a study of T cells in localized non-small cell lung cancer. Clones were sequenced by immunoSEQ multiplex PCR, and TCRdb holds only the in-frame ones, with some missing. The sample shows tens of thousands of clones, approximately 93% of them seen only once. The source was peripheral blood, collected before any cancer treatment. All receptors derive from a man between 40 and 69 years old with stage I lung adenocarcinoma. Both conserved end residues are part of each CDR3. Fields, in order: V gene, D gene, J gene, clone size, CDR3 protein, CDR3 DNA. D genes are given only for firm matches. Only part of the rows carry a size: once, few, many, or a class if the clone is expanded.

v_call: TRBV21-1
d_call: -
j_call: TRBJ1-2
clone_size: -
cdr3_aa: CASNRQGSLYGYTF
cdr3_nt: TGTGCCAGCAATCGACAGGGATCCCTCTATGGCTACACCTTC

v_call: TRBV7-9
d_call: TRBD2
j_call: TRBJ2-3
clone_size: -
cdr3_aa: CASSPGTSKTDTQYF
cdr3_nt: TGTGCCAGCAGCCCCGGGACTAGCAAAACAGATACGCAGTATTTT

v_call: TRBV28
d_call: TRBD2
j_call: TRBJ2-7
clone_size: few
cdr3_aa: CASRAVTSGSTPGIREQYF
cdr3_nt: TGTGCCAGCAGGGCGGTGACTAGCGGGAGCACCCCGGGGATCAGGGAGCAGTACTTC

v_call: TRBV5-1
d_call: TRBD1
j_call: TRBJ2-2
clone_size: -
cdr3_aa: CASSLDRTGYPGELFF
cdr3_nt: TGCGCCAGCAGCTTGGATAGGACAGGGTATCCCGGGGAGCTGTTTTTT

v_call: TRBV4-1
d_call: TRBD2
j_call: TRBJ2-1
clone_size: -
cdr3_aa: CASSQGLAGGNEQFF
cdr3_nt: TGCGCCAGCAGCCAAGGGTTAGCGGGAGGCAATGAGCAGTTCTTC

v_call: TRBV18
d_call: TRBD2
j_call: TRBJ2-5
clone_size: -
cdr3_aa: CASSPAGLAGGETQYF
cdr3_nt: TGTGCCAGCTCACCCGCGGGACTAGCGGGCGGAGAGACCCAGTACTTC

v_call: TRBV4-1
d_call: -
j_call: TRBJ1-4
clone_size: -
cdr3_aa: CASSHQTVGNEKLFF
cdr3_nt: TGCGCCAGCAGCCACCAGACTGTGGGGAATGAAAAACTGTTTTTT

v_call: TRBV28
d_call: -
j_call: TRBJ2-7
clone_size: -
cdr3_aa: CASSSIGLGRREQYF
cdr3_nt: TGTGCCAGCAGTTCTATCGGGCTCGGTAGGCGTGAGCAGTACTTC

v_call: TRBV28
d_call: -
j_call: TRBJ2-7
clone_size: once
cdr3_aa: CASSLPSYEQYF
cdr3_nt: TGTGCCAGCAGTCTCCCCTCCTACGAGCAGTACTTC

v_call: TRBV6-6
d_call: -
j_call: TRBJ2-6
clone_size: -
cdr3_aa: CAGAAGANVLTF
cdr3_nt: TGTGCAGGGGCAGCTGGGGCCAACGTCCTGACTTTC

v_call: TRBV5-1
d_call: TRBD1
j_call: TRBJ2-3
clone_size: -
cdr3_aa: CASSLTGQGSTDTQYF
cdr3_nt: TGCGCCAGCAGCCTGACGGGACAGGGATCCACAGATACGCAGTATTTT

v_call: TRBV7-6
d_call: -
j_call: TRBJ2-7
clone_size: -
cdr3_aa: CASSLGDTTYEQYF
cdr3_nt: TGTGCCAGCAGCTTAGGGGACACCACTTACGAGCAGTACTTC

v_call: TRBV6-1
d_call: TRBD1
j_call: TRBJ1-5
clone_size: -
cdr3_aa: CASRPTGAQHQPQHF
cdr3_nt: TGTGCCAGCAGGCCGACAGGGGCGCAACATCAGCCCCAGCATTTT

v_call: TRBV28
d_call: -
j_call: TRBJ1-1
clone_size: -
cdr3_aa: CASSPRGGMNTEAFF
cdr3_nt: TGTGCCAGCAGCCCCAGGGGAGGAATGAACACTGAAGCTTTCTTT

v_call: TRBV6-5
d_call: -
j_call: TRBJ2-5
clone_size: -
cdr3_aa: CASSRGLGETQYF
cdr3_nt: TGTGCCAGCAGTCGGGGACTTGGGGAGACCCAGTACTTC

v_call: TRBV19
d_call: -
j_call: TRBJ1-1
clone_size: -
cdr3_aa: CASSPGRGTAFF
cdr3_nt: TGTGCCAGTAGCCCTGGGAGGGGAACAGCTTTCTTT

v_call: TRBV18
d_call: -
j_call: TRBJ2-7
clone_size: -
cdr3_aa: CASSPGGLEQYF
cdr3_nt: TGTGCCAGCTCACCCGGAGGCCTCGAGCAGTACTTC

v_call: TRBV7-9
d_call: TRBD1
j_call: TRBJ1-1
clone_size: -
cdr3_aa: CASSPPTGEGTEAFF
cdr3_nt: TGTGCCAGCAGCCCCCCGACAGGGGAAGGCACTGAAGCTTTCTTT

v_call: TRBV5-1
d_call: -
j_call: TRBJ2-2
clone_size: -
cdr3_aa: CASSLGALGGNTGELFF
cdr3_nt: TGCGCCAGCAGCTTGGGAGCCTTGGGGGGGAACACCGGGGAGCTGTTTTTT

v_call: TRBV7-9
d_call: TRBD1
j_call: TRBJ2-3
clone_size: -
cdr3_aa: CAGTGGTDTQYF
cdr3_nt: TGTGCAGGGACAGGGGGCACAGATACGCAGTATTTT

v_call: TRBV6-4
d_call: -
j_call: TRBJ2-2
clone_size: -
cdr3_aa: CASSDSDTGELFF
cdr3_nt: TGTGCCAGCAGTGACTCGGACACCGGGGAGCTGTTTTTT

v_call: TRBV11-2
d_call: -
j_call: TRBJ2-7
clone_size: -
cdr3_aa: CASSFNRAGLAGEQYF
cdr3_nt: TGTGCCAGCAGCTTCAATAGGGCGGGACTGGCTGGGGAGCAGTACTTC

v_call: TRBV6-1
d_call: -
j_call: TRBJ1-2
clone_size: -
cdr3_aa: CASSERLYGYTF
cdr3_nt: TGTGCCAGCAGTGAAAGGCTCTATGGCTACACCTTC

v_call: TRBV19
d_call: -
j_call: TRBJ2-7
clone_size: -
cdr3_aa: CASSTGDEQYF
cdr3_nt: TGTGCCAGTAGTACAGGGGACGAGCAGTACTTC

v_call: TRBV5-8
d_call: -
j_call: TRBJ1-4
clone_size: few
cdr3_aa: CASVMWTGLREKLFF
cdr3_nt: TGTGCCAGCGTGATGTGGACGGGGCTTAGGGAAAAACTGTTTTTT

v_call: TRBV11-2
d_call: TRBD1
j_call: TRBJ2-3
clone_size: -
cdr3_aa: CASRQDRATDTQYF
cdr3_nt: TGTGCCAGCAGGCAGGACAGGGCCACAGATACGCAGTATTTT

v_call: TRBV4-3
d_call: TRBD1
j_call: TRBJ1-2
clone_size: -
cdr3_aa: CASSQGRDRNYGYTF
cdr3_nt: TGCGCCAGCAGCCAAGGGCGGGACAGGAACTATGGCTACACCTTC

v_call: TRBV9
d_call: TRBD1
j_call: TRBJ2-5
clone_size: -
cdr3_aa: CASSAWTGSRETQYF
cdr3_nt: TGTGCCAGCAGCGCCTGGACAGGGAGCCGGGAGACCCAGTACTTC

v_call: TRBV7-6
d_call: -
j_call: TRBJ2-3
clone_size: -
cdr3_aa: CASSRVHTDTQYF
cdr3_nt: TGTGCCAGCAGCCGTGTCCACACAGATACGCAGTATTTT

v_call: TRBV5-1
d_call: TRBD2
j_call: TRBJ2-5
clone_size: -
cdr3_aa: CASSGEGEGMETQYF
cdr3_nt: TGCGCCAGCAGCGGGGAAGGGGAGGGGATGGAGACCCAGTACTTC

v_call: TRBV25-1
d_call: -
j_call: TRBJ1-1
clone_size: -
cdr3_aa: CASSAMTGNTEAFF
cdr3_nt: TGTGCCAGCAGTGCCATGACAGGGAACACTGAAGCTTTCTTT

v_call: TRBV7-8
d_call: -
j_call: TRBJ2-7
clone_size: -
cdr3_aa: CASSSWGQPYEQYF
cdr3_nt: TGTGCCAGCAGCTCCTGGGGGCAGCCATACGAGCAGTACTTC

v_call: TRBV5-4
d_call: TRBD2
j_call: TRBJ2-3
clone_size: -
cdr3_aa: CASSFSSGGTDTQYF
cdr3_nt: TGTGCCAGCAGCTTCTCTAGCGGAGGCACAGATACGCAGTATTTT

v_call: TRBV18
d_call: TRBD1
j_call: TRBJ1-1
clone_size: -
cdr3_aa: CASSRVEGAATEAFF
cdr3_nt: TGTGCCAGCTCACGAGTGGAGGGGGCTGCAACTGAAGCTTTCTTT

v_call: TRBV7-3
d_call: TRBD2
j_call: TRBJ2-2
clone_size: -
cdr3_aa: CASTPGLAGGWNTGELFF
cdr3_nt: TGTGCCAGCACGCCGGGACTAGCGGGAGGCTGGAACACCGGGGAGCTGTTTTTT

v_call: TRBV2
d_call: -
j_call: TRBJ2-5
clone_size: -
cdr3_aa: CASRRGPGETQYF
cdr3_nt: TGTGCCAGCAGAAGGGGCCCGGGAGAGACCCAGTACTTC

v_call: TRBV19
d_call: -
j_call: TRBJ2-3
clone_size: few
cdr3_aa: CASTPGGSTDTQYF
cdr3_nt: TGTGCCAGTACCCCCGGGGGCAGCACAGATACGCAGTATTTT

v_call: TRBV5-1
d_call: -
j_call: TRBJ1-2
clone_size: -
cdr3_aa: CASSLPENYGYTF
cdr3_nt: TGCGCCAGCAGCCTACCAGAAAACTATGGCTACACCTTC

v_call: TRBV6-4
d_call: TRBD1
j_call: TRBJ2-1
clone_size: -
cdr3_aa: CASSDSRQGGNEQFF
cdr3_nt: TGTGCCAGCAGTGACTCGCGACAGGGTGGAAATGAGCAGTTCTTC

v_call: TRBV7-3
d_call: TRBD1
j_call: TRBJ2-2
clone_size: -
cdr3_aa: CASTPSPQQGVSGELFF
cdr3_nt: TGTGCCAGCACCCCATCCCCCCAACAGGGGGTAAGCGGGGAGCTGTTTTTT

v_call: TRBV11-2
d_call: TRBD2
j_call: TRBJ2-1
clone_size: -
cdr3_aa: CASSLELAGGVFF
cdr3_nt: TGTGCCAGCAGCTTAGAACTAGCGGGAGGGGTGTTCTTC

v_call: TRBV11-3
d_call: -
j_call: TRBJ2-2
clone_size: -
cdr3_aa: CASSRTRDSLLLTGELFF
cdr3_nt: TGTGCCAGCAGCCGGACGCGGGACAGCCTCCTCCTCACCGGGGAGCTGTTTTTT

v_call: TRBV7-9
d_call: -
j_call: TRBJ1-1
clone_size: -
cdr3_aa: CASSLGHLGDTEAFF
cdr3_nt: TGTGCCAGCAGCTTGGGACACCTGGGGGACACTGAAGCTTTCTTT

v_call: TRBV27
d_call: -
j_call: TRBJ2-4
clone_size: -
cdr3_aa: CASSLSGTLLQYF
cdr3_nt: TGTGCCAGCAGTTTATCCGGGACCCTCCTTCAGTACTTC

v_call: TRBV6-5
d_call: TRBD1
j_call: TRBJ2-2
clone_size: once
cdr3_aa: CASSYRTGGFGELFF
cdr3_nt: TGTGCCAGCAGTTACCGGACAGGGGGCTTCGGGGAGCTGTTTTTT

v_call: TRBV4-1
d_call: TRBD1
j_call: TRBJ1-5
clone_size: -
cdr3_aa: CASSPTGVKRQPQHF
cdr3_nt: TGCGCCAGCAGCCCTACAGGGGTGAAGAGACAGCCCCAGCATTTT

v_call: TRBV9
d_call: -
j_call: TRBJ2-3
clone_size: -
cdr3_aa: CASSVGRGSTDTQYF
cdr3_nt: TGTGCCAGCAGCGTAGGCAGGGGAAGCACAGATACGCAGTATTTT

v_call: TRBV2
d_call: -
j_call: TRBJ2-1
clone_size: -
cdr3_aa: CASTRGLNNEQFF
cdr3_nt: TGTGCCAGCACGAGAGGACTCAACAATGAGCAGTTCTTC

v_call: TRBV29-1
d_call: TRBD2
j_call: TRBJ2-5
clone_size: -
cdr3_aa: CSVGGASGRETQYF
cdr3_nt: TGCAGCGTTGGGGGGGCTAGCGGGAGGGAGACCCAGTACTTC

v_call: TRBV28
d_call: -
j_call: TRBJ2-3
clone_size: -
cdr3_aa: CASSLGDGTDTQYF
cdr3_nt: TGTGCCAGCAGTTTAGGTGACGGCACAGATACGCAGTATTTT

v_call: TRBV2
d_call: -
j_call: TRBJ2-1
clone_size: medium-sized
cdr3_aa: CARQSGLNEQFF
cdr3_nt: TGTGCCAGACAGTCAGGTCTGAATGAGCAGTTCTTC

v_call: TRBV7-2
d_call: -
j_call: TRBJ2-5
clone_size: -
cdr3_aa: CASSPGVAAYQETQYF
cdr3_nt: TGTGCCAGCAGCCCCGGGGTAGCGGCGTACCAAGAGACCCAGTACTTC

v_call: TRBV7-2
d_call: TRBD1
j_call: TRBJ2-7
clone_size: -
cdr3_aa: CASSLAGQGAREQYF
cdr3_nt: TGTGCCAGCAGCTTAGCGGGACAGGGGGCTCGAGAGCAGTACTTC

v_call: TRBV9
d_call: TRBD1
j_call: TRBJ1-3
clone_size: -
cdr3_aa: CASSSGGTGGNTIYF
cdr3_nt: TGTGCCAGCAGCTCAGGTGGGACAGGGGGAAACACCATATATTTT